These T cell receptor beta chains were read from a single sample in a study of blood T cell repertoires in COVID-19. The repertoire was sequenced with immunoSEQ multiplex PCR; TCRdb's copy has only in-frame clones and lacks some. The repertoire holds tens of thousands of clones, with over 80% as singletons. Sequenced: peripheral blood. These receptors were obtained from a human donor in a cohort sampled during active COVID-19. The CDR3 runs from the conserved cysteine through the conserved F or W. D genes are given only for firm matches. Size is omitted from some rows. Given values are once, few, many or a class for expanded clones.

TRBV18,NA,TRBJ1-2,NA,CASSPLRGYYGYTF,TGTGCCAGCTCACCACTGCGCGGGTACTATGGCTACACCTTC
TRBV12-3/TRBV12-4,NA,TRBJ1-1,NA,CASSRTQNTEAFF,TGTGCCAGCAGCCGCACACAGAACACTGAAGCTTTCTTT
TRBV11-2,NA,TRBJ2-7,NA,CASSSHRTSRIF,TGTGCCAGCAGCTCCCACCGGACAAGTAGGATCTTC
TRBV7-2,TRBD1,TRBJ1-4,few,CASSPRTGGASEKLFF,TGTGCCAGCAGCCCGCGGACAGGGGGCGCTTCTGAAAAACTGTTTTTT
TRBV29-1,NA,TRBJ1-1,NA,CSVVLRKRRGDEAFF,TGCAGCGTTGTGTTGCGTAAGAGGCGCGGGGATGAAGCTTTCTTT
TRBV10-3,NA,TRBJ1-1,NA,CAIGVSNTEAFF,TGTGCCATCGGAGTTTCGAACACTGAAGCTTTCTTT
TRBV3-1/TRBV3-2,NA,TRBJ1-2,NA,CASNQRGSGGYTF,TGTGCCAGCAACCAACGGGGTAGCGGTGGCTACACCTTC
TRBV7-9,NA,TRBJ1-1,NA,CASSLRGFTEAFF,TGTGCCAGCAGCCTCAGGGGTTTCACTGAAGCTTTCTTT
TRBV21-1,NA,TRBJ1-4,NA,CASSKRPTNEKLFF,TGTGCCAGCAGCAAGCGGCCAACTAATGAAAAACTGTTTTTT
TRBV5-4,NA,TRBJ2-7,NA,CASSLDTLEQYF,TGTGCCAGCAGCCTGGATACATTGGAGCAGTACTTC
TRBV5-1,TRBD1,TRBJ2-2,NA,CASTRQGDTGELFF,TGCGCCAGCACACGACAGGGCGACACCGGGGAGCTGTTTTTT